This T cell receptor beta chain was sequenced for a study of beta chain features in type 1 diabetes. The sequenced template was cDNA made from the entire isolated RNA. TCRdb keeps only in-frame clones here, not all; method: immunoSEQ multiplex PCR. This table has approximately 140,000 clones, 7% to 10% appearing once. This clone has more than one count but fewer than ten. Its target is not known. Every sorted population was more than 98% pure. Germline loops: CDR1 SGHRS, CDR2 YFSETQ. Trimming cost V 4 bases and J 8 bases; bases outside gene matches: 5. This CDR3 region has 15 residues. Points from the study as a whole: PCR might favor shorter templates, but any such skew would affect patients and controls equally. Individuals with type 1 diabetes displayed fewer insertions and more deletions at VDJ junctions. It was among patients, rather than healthy donors, that naive, central memory and Treg TCRB repertoires appeared more similar. Across all four CD4+ subsets, people with type 1 diabetes showed modestly shorter TCRB CDR3s.

The material sequenced was central memory CD4+ T cells from blood. The clonotype was recovered from a young man with type 1 diabetes. The chain couples TRBV5-1 to TRBJ2-4, with 14 bases matching TRBD2. DNA for the CDR3: TGCGCCAGCAGCGACGGGACTAGCGGGGGAGACATTCAGTACTTC. Encoded protein: CASSDGTSGGDIQYF.